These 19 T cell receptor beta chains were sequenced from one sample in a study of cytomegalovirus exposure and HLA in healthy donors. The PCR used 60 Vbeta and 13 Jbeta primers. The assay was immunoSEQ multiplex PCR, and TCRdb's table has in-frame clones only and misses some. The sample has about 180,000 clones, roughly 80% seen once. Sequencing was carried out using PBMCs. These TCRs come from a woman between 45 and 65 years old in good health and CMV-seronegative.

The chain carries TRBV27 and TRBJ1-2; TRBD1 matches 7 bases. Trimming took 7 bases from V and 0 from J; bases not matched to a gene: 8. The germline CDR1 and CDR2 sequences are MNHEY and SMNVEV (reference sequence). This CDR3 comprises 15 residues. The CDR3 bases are TGTGCCAGCACGGGCGGCGGGACAGCTAACTATGGCTACACCTTC. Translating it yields CASTGGGTANYGYTF.

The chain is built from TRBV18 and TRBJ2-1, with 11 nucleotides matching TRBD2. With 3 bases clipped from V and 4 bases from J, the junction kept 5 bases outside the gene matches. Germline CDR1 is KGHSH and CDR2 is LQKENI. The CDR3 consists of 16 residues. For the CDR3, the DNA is TGTGCCAGCTCACCGAATAGCGGGGGGGCGTACAATGAGCAGTTCTTC. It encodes CASSPNSGGAYNEQFF.

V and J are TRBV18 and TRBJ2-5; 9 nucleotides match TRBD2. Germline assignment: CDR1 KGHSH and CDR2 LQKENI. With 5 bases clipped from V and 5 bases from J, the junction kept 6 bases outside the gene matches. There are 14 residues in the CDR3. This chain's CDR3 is CASSTAGGPETQYF. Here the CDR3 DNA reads TGTGCCAGCTCAACGGCGGGGGGGCCCGAGACCCAGTACTTC.

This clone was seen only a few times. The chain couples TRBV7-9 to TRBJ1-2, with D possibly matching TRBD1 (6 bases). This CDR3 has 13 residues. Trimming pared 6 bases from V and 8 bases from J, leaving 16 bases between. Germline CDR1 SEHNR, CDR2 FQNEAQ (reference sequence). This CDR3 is CASSHRDKGGYTF. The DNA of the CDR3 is TGTGCCAGCAGTCACAGGGACAAGGGAGGCTACACCTTC. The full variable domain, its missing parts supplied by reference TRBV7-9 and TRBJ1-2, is DTGVSQNPRHKITKRGQNVTFRCDPISEHNRLYWYRQTLGQGPEFLTYFQNEAQLEKSRLLSDRFSAERPKGSFSTLEIQRTEQGDSAMYLCASSHRDKGGYTFGSGTRLTVV.

The CDR3 reads CASSLISGADTDTQYF. CDR3 nucleotide sequence: TGTGCCAGCAGTCTTATTAGCGGGGCGGACACAGATACGCAGTATTTT. The genes are TRBV7-9 and TRBJ2-3; TRBD2 agrees at 8 bases. CDR3 length: 16 amino acids. V shed 6 bases, J shed 2 bases, and the junction held 10 bases outside the gene matches. Germline CDR1 SEHNR, CDR2 FQNEAQ (reference sequence).

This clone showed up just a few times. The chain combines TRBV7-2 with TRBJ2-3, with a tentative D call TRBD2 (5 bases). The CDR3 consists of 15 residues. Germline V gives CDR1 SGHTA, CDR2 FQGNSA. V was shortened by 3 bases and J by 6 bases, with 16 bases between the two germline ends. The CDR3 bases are TGTGCCAGCAGCTTGGCACTAGATAATTTGGATACGCAGTATTTT. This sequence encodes CASSLALDNLDTQYF.

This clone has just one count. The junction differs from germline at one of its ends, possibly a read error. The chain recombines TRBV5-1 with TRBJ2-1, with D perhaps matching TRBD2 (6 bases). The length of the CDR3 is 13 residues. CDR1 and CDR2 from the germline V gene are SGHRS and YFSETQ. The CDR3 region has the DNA TGCGCCAGCATGGGGCGGGGCTACAATGAGCAGCTCTTC. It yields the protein CASMGRGYNEQLF. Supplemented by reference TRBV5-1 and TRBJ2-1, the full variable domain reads KAGVTQTPRYLIKTRGQQVTLSCSPISGHRSVSWYQQTPGQGLQFLFEYFSETQRNKGNFPGRFSGRQFSNSRSEMNVSTLELGDSALYLCASMGRGYNEQLFGPGTRLTVL.

The CDR3 here is CASSLDRGPADTQYF. In nucleotides, the CDR3 is TGTGCCAGCAGCCTCGACAGGGGGCCCGCAGATACGCAGTATTTT. The J gene is TRBJ2-3, the V gene TRBV7-3; 10 positions agree with TRBD1. In germline, CDR1 is SGHTA, CDR2 FQGTGA. The CDR3 covers 15 residues. V dropped 5 bases and J dropped 4; count of bases not matched to a gene: 6.

The CDR3 nucleotides are TGTGCCTGGAGACGGGTGAACACTGAAGCTTTCTTT. Residues: CAWRRVNTEAFF. The rearrangement joins TRBV30 to TRBJ1-1; D unresolved. Per germline, CDR1 GTSNPN and CDR2 SVGIG (reference sequence). The CDR3 has 12 amino acids. Trimming took 3 bases from V and 0 from J, leaving 5 bases between them.

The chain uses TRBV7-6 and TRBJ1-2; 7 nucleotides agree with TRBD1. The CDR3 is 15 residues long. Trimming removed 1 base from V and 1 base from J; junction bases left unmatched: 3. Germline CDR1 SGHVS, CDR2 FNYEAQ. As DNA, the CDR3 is TGTGCCAGCAGCTTAGGGGGACAGTATAACTATGGCTACACCTTC. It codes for CASSLGGQYNYGYTF.

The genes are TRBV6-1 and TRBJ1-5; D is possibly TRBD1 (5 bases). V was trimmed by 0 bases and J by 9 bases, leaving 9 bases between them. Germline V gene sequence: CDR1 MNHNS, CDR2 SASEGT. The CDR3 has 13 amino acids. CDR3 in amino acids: CASSEAGRGPQHF. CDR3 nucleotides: TGTGCCAGCAGTGAAGCCGGGAGGGGGCCCCAGCATTTT.

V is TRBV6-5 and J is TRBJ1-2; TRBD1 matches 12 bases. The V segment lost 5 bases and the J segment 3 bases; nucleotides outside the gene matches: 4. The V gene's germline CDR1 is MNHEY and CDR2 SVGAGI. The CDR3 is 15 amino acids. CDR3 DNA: TGTGCCAGCAGTCGGGGGACAGGGGGCCACTATGGCTACACCTTC. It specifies CASSRGTGGHYGYTF.

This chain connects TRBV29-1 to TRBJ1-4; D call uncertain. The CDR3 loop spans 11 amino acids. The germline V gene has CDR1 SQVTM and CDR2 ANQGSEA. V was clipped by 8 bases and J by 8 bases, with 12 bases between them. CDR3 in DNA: TGCAGCTTGTATTTCGGGGAAAAACTGTTTTTT. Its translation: CSLYFGEKLFF.

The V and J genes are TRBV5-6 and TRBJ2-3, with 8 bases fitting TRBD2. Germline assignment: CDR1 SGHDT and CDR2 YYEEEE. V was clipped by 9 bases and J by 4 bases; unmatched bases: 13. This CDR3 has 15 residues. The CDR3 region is CATTGAGGPPDTQYF. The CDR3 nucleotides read TGTGCCACAACTGGGGCGGGGGGACCCCCAGATACGCAGTATTTT. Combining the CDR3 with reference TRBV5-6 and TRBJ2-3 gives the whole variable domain DAGVTQSPTHLIKTRGQQVTLRCSPKSGHDTVSWYQQALGQGPQFIFQYYEEEERQRGNFPDRFSGHQFPNYSSELNVNALLLGDSALYLCATTGAGGPPDTQYFGPGTRLTVL.

This chain's CDR3 is CASSITAPGLNEQYF. In nucleotides, the CDR3 is TGTGCCAGTAGTATCACAGCCCCTGGACTGAACGAGCAGTACTTC. The chain is built from TRBV19 and TRBJ2-7, with D maybe TRBD2 (5 bases). Germline V gene sequence: CDR1 LNHDA, CDR2 SQIVND (reference sequence). The V gene lost 3 bases and the J gene lost 5 bases, with 17 bases spanning the gap. The CDR3 consists of 15 residues.

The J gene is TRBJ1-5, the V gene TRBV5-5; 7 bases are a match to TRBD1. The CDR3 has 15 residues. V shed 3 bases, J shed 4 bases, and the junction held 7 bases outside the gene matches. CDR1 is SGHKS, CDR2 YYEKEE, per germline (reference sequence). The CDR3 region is CASSYDPGQNQPQHF. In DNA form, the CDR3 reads TGTGCCAGCAGCTACGATCCGGGACAGAATCAGCCCCAGCATTTT.

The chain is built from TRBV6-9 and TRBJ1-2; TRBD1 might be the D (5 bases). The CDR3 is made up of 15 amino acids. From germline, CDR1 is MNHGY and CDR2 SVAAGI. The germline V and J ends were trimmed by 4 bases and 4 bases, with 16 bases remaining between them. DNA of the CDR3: TGTGCCAGCAGTTCCCGGGGGGGGTTGATCTATGGCTACACCTTC. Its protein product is CASSSRGGLIYGYTF.

The CDR3: CASRGNRGAETQYF. CDR3 nucleotides: TGTGCCAGCAGGGGGAACAGGGGCGCAGAGACCCAGTACTTC. The chain joins TRBV6-5 to TRBJ2-5; the match to TRBD1 covers 7 bases. V shed 6 bases and J 4 bases; nucleotides not matched to a gene: 8. Germline V lookup: CDR1 MNHEY, CDR2 SVGAGI. The CDR3 has 14 residues.

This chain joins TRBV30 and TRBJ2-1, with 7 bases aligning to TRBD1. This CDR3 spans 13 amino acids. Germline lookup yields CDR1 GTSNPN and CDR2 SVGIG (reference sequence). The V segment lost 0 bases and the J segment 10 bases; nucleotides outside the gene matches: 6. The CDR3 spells CAWSVQGIGEQFF. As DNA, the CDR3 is TGTGCCTGGAGTGTACAGGGGATAGGGGAGCAGTTCTTC.